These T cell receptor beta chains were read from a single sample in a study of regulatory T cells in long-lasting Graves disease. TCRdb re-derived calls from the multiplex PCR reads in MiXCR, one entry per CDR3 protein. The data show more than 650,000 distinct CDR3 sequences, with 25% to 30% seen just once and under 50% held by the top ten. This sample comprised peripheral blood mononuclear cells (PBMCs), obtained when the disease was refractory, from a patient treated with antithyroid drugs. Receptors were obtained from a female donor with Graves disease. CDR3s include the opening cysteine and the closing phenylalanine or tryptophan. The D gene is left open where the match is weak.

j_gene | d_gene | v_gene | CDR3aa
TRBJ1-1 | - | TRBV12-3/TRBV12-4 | CASSFPPGMGTEAFF
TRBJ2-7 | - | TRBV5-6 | CASSSDTFYEQYF
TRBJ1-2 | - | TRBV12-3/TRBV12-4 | CANLPAANYGYTF
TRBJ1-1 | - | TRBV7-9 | CASSWGPGVDTEAFF
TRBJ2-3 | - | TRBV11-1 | CASSFSSAGRGTDTQYF
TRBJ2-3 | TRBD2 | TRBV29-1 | CSGTLAGVADTQYF
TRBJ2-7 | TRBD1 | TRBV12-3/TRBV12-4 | CASSFRGTYEQYF
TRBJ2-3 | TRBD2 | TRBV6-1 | CASSSTSGRSWDTQYF
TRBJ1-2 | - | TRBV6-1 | CASSGWDYGYTF
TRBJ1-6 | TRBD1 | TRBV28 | CASSEVGGGSPLHF
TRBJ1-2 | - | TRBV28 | CASSLRAGYGYTF
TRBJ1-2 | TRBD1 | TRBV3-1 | CASSHPGQGSGYTF
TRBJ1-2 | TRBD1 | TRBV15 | CATSRIRQGAYGYTF
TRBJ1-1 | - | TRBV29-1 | CSSGHSNTEAFF
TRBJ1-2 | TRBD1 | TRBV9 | CASSVAGDREGGYTF
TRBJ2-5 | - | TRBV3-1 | CASSQERGAEETQYF
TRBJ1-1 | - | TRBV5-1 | CASSVGGATTEAFF
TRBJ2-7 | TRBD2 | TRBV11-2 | CASRTPGRGSYEQYF